This record looks at one T cell receptor (beta chain) sequence and its context. The antigen remains unidentified. CDR3 size: 15 residues. Germline values: CDR1 SGHTA, CDR2 FQGNSA. Trimming left V 4 bases short and J 11 bases short, with 23 bases between. Combining a sample-barcoded 5' primer with a J-beta primer mix, a second PCR ran for about 7 to 11 cycles. Each TCR beta cDNA got a 12-nucleotide random molecular identifier. From the 5' RACE reads, TCRdb called clonotypes with MiXCR, one entry per CDR3 protein. The table has fewer than 900,000 distinct CDR3 sequences, approximately 43% seen once. This sample was taken from a study of blood T cells in healthy people across ages. Study summary: There was about one barcoded beta molecule captured by template switching per two T cells.

Every donor contributed around 10 milliliters of peripheral blood by blood draw. Study findings and constraints: What prevented conclusive comparison of naive and antigen-experienced cells was that PBMCs were unsorted.

The chain recombines TRBV7-2 with TRBJ2-5; D is perhaps TRBD1 or TRBD2 (7 bases each). Material for sequencing was blood. The sequence derives from a woman in her fifties or sixties in good health. For the CDR3, the DNA is TGTGCCAGCAGCTCCAGGGGGGGAGTCGGGAATGAGCAGTACTTC. Encoded protein: CASSSRGGVGNEQYF.